The rows below give T cell receptor beta chains drawn from one sample of a study of shared clonotypes between healthy human individuals. Repertoires were generated with immunoSEQ multiplex PCR, while TCRdb's copy carries only in-frame clones and drops some. Of roughly 2.6 million clones listed, approximately 90% are singletons. Material: naive CD4+ T cells sorted from blood. Every receptor here comes from a man aged 18 to 29 in good health. Each CDR3 is given with its conserved first and last residue. A D gene is named only where the DNA matches it firmly. Clone size is stated in some rows and not others, as once, few, many or a class when expanded.

J	size	D	V	DNA	CDR3
TRBJ1-2	-	TRBD1	TRBV5-4	TGTGCCAGCAGCTTCCAGGACAGGGATGACGGCTACACCTTC	CASSFQDRDDGYTF
TRBJ1-2	few	-	TRBV5-5	TGTGCCAGCAGCTTGGGTGGGGATAGTAGCTACACCTTC	CASSLGGDSSYTF
TRBJ2-3	-	TRBD2	TRBV10-3	TGTGCCATCAGTTGGGAGGGATCTAGCACAGATACGCAGTATTTT	CAISWEGSSTDTQYF
TRBJ2-2	-	TRBD2	TRBV25-1	TGTGCCAGCAGTGTAGCGGGAGTGGGCACCGGGGAGCTGTTTTTT	CASSVAGVGTGELFF
TRBJ2-5	-	-	TRBV5-1	TGCGCCAGCAGCGTGTGGGGGGCGGGGGAGACCCAGTACTTC	CASSVWGAGETQYF
TRBJ2-3	-	TRBD1	TRBV28	TGTGCCAGCAGTTCGCCGGGACAGGGGAAAACAGATACGCAGTATTTT	CASSSPGQGKTDTQYF
TRBJ1-2	-	-	TRBV18	TGTGCCAGCTCACTTTCGGACGGATCTAACTATGGCTACACCTTC	CASSLSDGSNYGYTF
TRBJ2-1	once	TRBD2	TRBV4-3	TGCGCCAGCAGCCAAGATCTAGCGGGAGGGCTCGATGAGCAGTTCTTC	CASSQDLAGGLDEQFF
TRBJ2-2	-	-	TRBV7-9	TGTGCCAGCACCTTTTCAAACGCCGGGGAGCTGTTTTTT	CASTFSNAGELFF
TRBJ2-7	-	-	TRBV5-5	TGTGCCAGCAGCCGGACAGTACCGGACTACGAGCAGTACTTC	CASSRTVPDYEQYF
TRBJ1-2	-	-	TRBV11-2	TGTGCCAGCAGCCCACCCGAGGCCGTCCATGGCTACACCTTC	CASSPPEAVHGYTF
TRBJ2-3	-	TRBD2	TRBV4-3	TGCGCCAGCAGCCAAGATTGGGCTAGCGGTAGCACAGATACGCAGTATTTT	CASSQDWASGSTDTQYF
TRBJ2-2	once	-	TRBV6-5	TGTGCCAGCAGTTATCGGCCGAACACCGGGGAGCTGTTTTTT	CASSYRPNTGELFF
TRBJ1-2	-	TRBD1	TRBV13	TGTGCCAGCAGCTTTTCGGGACAGGGTAACTATGGCTACACCTTC	CASSFSGQGNYGYTF
TRBJ1-2	-	-	TRBV2	TGTGCCAGCAGTGAATCAGGCAGCTTCTATGGCTACACCTTC	CASSESGSFYGYTF
TRBJ1-6	-	-	TRBV19	TGTGCCAGTAGTATTCCCGGCAGGGCCGGCTCCTATAATTCACCCCTCCACTTT	CASSIPGRAGSYNSPLHF
TRBJ2-2	-	-	TRBV11-2	TGTGCCAGCAGCCCACGCCAGGCCGGGGAGCTGTTTTTT	CASSPRQAGELFF
TRBJ2-2	-	-	TRBV10-3	TGTGCCATCAGGACGACAGACGCGAACACCGGGGAGCTGTTTTTT	CAIRTTDANTGELFF
TRBJ1-2	-	-	TRBV2	TGTGCCAGCAGTGAGATGGAATCGGGCGGCTACACCTTC	CASSEMESGGYTF
TRBJ1-5	-	-	TRBV30	TGTGCCTGGAGTCCCACGGGGGTCGGGCCCCAGCATTTT	CAWSPTGVGPQHF
TRBJ1-2	-	-	TRBV6-5	TGTGCCAGCAGTGCGCCCGGGGCATATGGCTACACCTTC	CASSAPGAYGYTF
TRBJ2-7	-	TRBD2	TRBV18	TGTGCCAGCTCACCACCAGGTCTAGCGGGAGCGGACGAGCAGTACTTC	CASSPPGLAGADEQYF
TRBJ1-2	-	-	TRBV6-5	TGTGCCAGCAAGGGCAGGGGCAACTATGGCTACACCTTC	CASKGRGNYGYTF
TRBJ2-3	-	TRBD1	TRBV7-3	TGTGCCAGCAGCTTAAACGGACAGGGATATACGCAGTATTTT	CASSLNGQGYTQYF
TRBJ1-1	-	TRBD1	TRBV5-1	TGCGCCAGCAGGAAGGGACAGGGGGCTCTGAACACTGAAGCTTTCTTT	CASRKGQGALNTEAFF